This TCR beta chain was recovered during a study of T cell responses to AZD1222 COVID-19 vaccine. TCRdb's copy holds only in-frame clones and misses some; the assay was immunoSEQ multiplex PCR. The sample has about 81,000 clones, around 93% seen once. With respect to this clone: The antigen is unknown.

The study's findings and limits: The number of AZD1222 recipients seropositive at baseline was only five or six. Epitopes outside B.1.351 and B.1.1.7 mutated regions reportedly drew nearly half of spike TCRs. Possibly, clonal diversity was underestimated; donors were largely white British and included more females.

Per germline, CDR1 SGHAT and CDR2 FQNNGV. This CDR3 has 15 amino acids. V shed 1 base, J shed 2 bases, and the junction held 1 base outside the gene matches. The sample consisted of peripheral blood, taken 28 days after the second AZD1222 dose. The J gene is TRBJ1-4, the V gene TRBV11-2, with TRBD1 matching 7 bases. This TCR was sampled from an adult who received the AZD1222 COVID-19 vaccine. The CDR3 protein is CASSLAGQTNEKLFF. CDR3 bases: TGTGCCAGCAGCTTAGCGGGACAGACTAATGAAAAACTGTTTTTT.